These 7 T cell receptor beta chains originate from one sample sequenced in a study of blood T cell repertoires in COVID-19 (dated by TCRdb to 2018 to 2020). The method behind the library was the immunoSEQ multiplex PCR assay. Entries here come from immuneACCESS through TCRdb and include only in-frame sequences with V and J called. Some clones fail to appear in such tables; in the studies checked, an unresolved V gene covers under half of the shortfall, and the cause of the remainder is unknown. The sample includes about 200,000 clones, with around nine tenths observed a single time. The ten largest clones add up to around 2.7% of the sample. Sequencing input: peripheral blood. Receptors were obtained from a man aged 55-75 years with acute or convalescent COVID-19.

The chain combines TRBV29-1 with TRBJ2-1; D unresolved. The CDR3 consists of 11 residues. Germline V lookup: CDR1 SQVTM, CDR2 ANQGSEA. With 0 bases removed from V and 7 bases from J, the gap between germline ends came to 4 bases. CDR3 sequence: CSVEERNEQFF. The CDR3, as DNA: TGCAGCGTTGAAGAGCGGAATGAGCAGTTCTTC.

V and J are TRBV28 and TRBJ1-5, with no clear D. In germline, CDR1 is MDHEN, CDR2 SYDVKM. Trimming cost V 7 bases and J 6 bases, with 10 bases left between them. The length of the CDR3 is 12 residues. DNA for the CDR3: TGTGCCAGCACCCGCCCGGGTCAGCCCCAGCATTTT. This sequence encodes CASTRPGQPQHF.

CDR3 bases: TGTGCCAGCAGCTTAATAGTCGGGGGGAACACTGAAGCTTTCTTT. Its translation is CASSLIVGGNTEAFF. V gene TRBV7-6 combines with J gene TRBJ1-1, with a tentative D call TRBD1 (5 bases). Germline CDR1 and CDR2: SGHVS and FNYEAQ. The CDR3 is made up of 15 amino acids. Trimming removed 2 bases at V and 1 base at J, with 11 bases between. Full variable domain (missing parts from reference TRBV7-6 and TRBJ1-1): GAGVSQSPRYKVTKRGQDVALRCDPISGHVSLYWYRQALGQGPEFLTYFNYEAQQDKSGLPNDRFSAERPEGSISTLTIQRTEQRDSAMYRCASSLIVGGNTEAFFGQGTRLTVV.

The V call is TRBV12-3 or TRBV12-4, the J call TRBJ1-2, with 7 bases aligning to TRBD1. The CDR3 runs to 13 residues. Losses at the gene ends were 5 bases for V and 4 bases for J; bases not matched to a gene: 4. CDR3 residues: CASSDRDSYGYTF. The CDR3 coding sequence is TGTGCCAGCAGTGACAGGGATTCCTATGGCTACACCTTC.

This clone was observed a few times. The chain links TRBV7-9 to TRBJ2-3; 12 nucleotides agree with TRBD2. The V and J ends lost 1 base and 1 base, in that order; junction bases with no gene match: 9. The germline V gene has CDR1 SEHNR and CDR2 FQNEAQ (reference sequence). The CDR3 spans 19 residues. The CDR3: CASSLGTSGEAWRTDTQYF. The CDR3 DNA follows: TGTGCCAGCAGCTTAGGGACTAGCGGGGAGGCCTGGCGCACAGATACGCAGTATTTT.

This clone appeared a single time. CDR3 sequence (DNA): TGTGCCAGCAGTTTATCTGGGGGGGCACCCCTCCACTTT. It yields the protein CASSLSGGAPLHF. V gene TRBV28 combines with J gene TRBJ1-6; TRBD1 is a possible D gene (5 bases). V was shortened by 1 base and J by 11 bases, with 9 bases between the two germline ends. This CDR3 comprises 13 residues. CDR1 and CDR2 from the germline V gene are MDHEN and SYDVKM.

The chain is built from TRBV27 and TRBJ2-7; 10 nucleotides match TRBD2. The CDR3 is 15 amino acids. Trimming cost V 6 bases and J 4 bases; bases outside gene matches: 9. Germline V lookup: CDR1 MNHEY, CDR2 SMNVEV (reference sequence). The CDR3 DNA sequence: TGTGCCAGCAGCTCTCGGAGCGGGGGGGGTTACGAGCAGTACTTC. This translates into CASSSRSGGGYEQYF.